This T cell receptor beta chain was sequenced during a study of response to subunit inactivated influenza vaccine. The ends lost 5 bases at V and 0 bases at J; junction bases unmatched: 10. Per the germline V gene, CDR1 is MNHEY and CDR2 is SMNVEV (reference sequence). The CDR3 sequence is 17 residues long. TCRdb used MiXCR to reprocess the RT-PCR reads, holding one entry per CDR3 protein. The table includes 530,000 or so distinct CDR3 sequences, approximately 10% detected once. The receptor was derived from a man aged 50 to 60 who received an inactivated influenza vaccine. J is TRBJ2-7 and V is TRBV27; 10 bases are a match to TRBD2. The specimen was PBMCs from blood, collected on the day of vaccination. CDR3 region: CASSPSGLAVSSYEQYF. CDR3 bases: TGTGCCAGCAGTCCGAGCGGACTAGCGGTGAGCTCCTACGAGCAGTACTTC.